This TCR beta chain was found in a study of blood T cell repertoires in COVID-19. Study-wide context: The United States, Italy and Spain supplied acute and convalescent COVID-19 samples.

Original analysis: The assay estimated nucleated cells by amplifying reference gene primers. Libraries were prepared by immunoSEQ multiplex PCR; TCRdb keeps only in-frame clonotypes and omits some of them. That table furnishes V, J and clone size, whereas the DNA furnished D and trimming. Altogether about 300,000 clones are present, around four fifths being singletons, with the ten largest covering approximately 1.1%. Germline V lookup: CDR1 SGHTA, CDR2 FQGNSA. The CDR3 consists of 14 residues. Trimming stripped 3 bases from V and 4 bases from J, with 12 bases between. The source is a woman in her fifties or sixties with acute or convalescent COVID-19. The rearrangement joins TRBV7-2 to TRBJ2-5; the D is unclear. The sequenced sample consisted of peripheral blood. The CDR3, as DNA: TGTGCCAGCAGCTTGAGGCCGCGAGGAGAGACCCAGTACTTC. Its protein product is CASSLRPRGETQYF.